This section outlines one T cell receptor (beta chain) sequence together with its context. This CDR3 region has 11 residues. CDR1 is LGHNA and CDR2 is YNFKEQ in the germline V gene. V was shortened by 4 bases and J by 3 bases, with 3 bases between the two germline ends. This sample stems from a study of lymphopenia after photon versus proton radiotherapy. Sequencing used immunoSEQ multiplex PCR; TCRdb keeps in-frame clones, though not all of them. Of 20,000 to 25,000 clones in the sample, around nine tenths are singletons; the top ten hold roughly 9.7%. The sequencing here drew on peripheral blood, taken from a patient treated with proton-based radiotherapy. The clonotype was recovered from a woman in her 70s with pancreatic cancer. Some clones in this sample may be carry-over from other donors' samples. The genes are TRBV4-2 and TRBJ1-1; D not resolved. The CDR3 DNA follows: TGTGCCAGCAGCCGGGACACTGAAGCTTTCTTT. It encodes CASSRDTEAFF.